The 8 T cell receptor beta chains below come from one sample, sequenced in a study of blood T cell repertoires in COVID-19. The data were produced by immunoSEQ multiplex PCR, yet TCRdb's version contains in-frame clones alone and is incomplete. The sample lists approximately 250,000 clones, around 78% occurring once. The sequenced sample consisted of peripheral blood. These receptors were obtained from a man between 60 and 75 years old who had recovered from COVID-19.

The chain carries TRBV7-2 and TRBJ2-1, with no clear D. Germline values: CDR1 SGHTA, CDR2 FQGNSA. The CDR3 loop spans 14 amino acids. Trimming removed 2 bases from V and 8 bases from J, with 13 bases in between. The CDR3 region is CASSLRGAPDEQFF. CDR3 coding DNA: TGTGCCAGCAGCTTACGCGGAGCCCCGGATGAGCAGTTCTTC. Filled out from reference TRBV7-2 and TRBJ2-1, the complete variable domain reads GAGVSQSPSNKVTEKGKDVELRCDPISGHTALYWYRQSLGQGLEFLIYFQGNSAPDKSGLPSDRFSAERTGGSVSTLTIQRTQQEDSAVYLCASSLRGAPDEQFFGPGTRLTVL.

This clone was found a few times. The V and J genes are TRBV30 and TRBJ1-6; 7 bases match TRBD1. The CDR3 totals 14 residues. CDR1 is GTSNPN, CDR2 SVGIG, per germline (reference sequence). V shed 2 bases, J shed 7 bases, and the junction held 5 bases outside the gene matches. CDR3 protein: CAWSSGTVNSPLHF. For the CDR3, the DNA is TGTGCCTGGAGTTCGGGGACAGTAAATTCACCCCTCCACTTT. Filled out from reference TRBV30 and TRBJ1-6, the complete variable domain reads SQTIHQWPATLVQPVGSPLSLECTVEGTSNPNLYWYRQAAGRGLQLLFYSVGIGQISSEVPQNLSASRPQDRQFILSSKKLLLSDSGFYLCAWSSGTVNSPLHFGNGTRLTVT.

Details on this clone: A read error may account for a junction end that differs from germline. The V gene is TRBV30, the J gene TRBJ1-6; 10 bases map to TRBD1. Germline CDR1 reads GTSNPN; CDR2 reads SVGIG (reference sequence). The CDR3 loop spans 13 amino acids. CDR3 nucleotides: TGTGCCAGAAGGGACAGGGGATCTGGAATACCTCAATTT. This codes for CARRDRGSGIPQF.

CDR3: CASSVAGGGHLLYEQYF. The CDR3 coding sequence is TGTGCCAGCAGCGTAGCGGGGGGGGGACATCTCCTCTACGAGCAGTACTTC. The chain is built from TRBV9 and TRBJ2-7; 8 nucleotides match TRBD2. Germline V gene data show CDR1 as SGDLS and CDR2 as YYNGEE. This CDR3 comprises 17 residues. V lost 0 bases and J lost 3; bases outside the gene matches: 11.

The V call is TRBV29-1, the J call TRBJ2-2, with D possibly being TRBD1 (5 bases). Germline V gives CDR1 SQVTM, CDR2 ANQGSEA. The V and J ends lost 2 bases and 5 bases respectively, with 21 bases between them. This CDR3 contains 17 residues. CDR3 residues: CSVETLLGRVGTGELFF. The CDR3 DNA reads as TGCAGCGTTGAAACCCTTCTAGGCAGGGTGGGAACCGGGGAGCTGTTTTTT.

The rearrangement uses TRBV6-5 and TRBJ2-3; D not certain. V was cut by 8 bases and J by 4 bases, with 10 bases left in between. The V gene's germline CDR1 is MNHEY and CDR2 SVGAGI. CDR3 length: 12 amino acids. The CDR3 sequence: CASRVRPDTQYF. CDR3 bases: TGTGCCAGCCGAGTACGTCCAGATACGCAGTATTTT.

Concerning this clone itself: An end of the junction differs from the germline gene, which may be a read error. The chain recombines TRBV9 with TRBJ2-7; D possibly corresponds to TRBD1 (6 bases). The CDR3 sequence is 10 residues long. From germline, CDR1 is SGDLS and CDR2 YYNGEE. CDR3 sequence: CASSAGHLNF. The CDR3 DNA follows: TGTGCCAGCAGCGCGGGACATCTGAACTTC.

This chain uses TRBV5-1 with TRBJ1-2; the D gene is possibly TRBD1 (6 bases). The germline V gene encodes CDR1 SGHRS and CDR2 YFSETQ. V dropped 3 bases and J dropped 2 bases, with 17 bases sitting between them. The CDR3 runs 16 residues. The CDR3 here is CASSSNTGTLNYGYTF. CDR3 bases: TGCGCCAGCAGCTCAAACACCGGGACATTGAACTATGGCTACACCTTC.